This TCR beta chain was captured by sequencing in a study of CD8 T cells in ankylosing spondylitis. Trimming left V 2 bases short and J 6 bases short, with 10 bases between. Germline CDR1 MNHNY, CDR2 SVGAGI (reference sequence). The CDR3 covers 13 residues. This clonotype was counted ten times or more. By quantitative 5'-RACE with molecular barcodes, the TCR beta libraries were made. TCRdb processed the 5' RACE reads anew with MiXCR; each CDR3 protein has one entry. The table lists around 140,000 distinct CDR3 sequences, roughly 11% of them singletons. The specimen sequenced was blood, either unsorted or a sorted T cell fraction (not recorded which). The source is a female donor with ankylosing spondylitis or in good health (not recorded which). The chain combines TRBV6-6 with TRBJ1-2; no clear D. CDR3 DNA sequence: TGTGCCAGCAGTTACCTAGGTTTGGATGGCTACACCTTC. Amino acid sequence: CASSYLGLDGYTF.